These 30 T cell receptor beta chains were all obtained from the same sample, sequenced in a study of early T cells in non-severe SARS-CoV-2 infection listed by TCRdb under 2021. Libraries were prepared through 5' RACE. These reads were obtained on a NextSeq 500. TCRdb reanalyzed the raw reads on its own, using fastp at Q25 for trimming and MiXCR for clone calling, and kept in-frame beta chains. Rows matching on CDR3 protein sequence are summarized as one entry with the most common DNA and genes. Across this sample there are tens of thousands of distinct CDR3 sequences, with over 9.5% seen only once. Of the sample, 6% to 8% falls within the top ten clones. The source material was whole blood. These receptors were collected from an adult who was a healthcare worker with PCR-confirmed SARS-CoV-2 infection or an uninfected control (not recorded which).

This clonotype was found many times. J is TRBJ2-1 and V is TRBV7-2; the D gene is possibly TRBD1 (5 bases). Germline V gene sequence: CDR1 SGHTA, CDR2 FQGNSA. V was pared by 6 bases and J by 3 bases, with 15 bases between. CDR3 length equals 15 residues. The CDR3 DNA reads TGTGCCAGCAGTTTCACTCAGGGATTCTACAATGAGCAGTTCTTC. Translation gives CASSFTQGFYNEQFF.

This clonotype was detected many times. The chain couples TRBV12-3 or TRBV12-4 to TRBJ2-1; D call uncertain. V lost 5 bases and J 4 bases, leaving 9 bases between the germline ends. The CDR3 has 13 residues. The CDR3 DNA is TGTGCCAGCAGTCCCCCCCCTTACAATGAGCAGTTCTTC. Translation: CASSPPPYNEQFF.

The table lists this clonotype with a few counts. V is TRBV7-6 and J is TRBJ2-7, with 7 bases that match TRBD1. V dropped 7 bases and J dropped 3; count of bases not matched to a gene: 12. The germline gives CDR1 SGHVS, CDR2 FNYEAQ. CDR3 length: 15 residues. CDR3 residues: CASTAQGQRCYEQYF. The CDR3 DNA sequence: TGTGCCAGCACCGCCCAGGGACAGAGATGCTACGAGCAGTACTTC.

The chain combines TRBV30 with TRBJ1-6, with unresolved D. V lost 0 bases, J lost 7 bases, and 13 bases lay in between. The germline V gene encodes CDR1 GTSNPN and CDR2 SVGIG (reference sequence). The CDR3 runs 15 residues. The CDR3, as DNA: TGTGCCTGGAGTGTAACTGGGCGGGAGAATTCACCCCTCCACTTT. This codes for CAWSVTGRENSPLHF.

This clonotype was counted at least ten times. The V and J genes are TRBV24-1 and TRBJ2-5; a possible D gene is TRBD2 (5 bases). V lost 0 bases and J 4 bases, leaving 17 bases between the germline ends. This CDR3 has 17 amino acids. Germline V gene data show CDR1 as KGHDR and CDR2 as SFDVKD. This CDR3 reads CATSDLGRGPDGETQYF. CDR3 in DNA: TGTGCCACCAGTGATTTGGGCCGAGGGCCAGACGGAGAGACCCAGTACTTC.

This rearrangement joins TRBV20-1 to TRBJ1-1, with D perhaps TRBD1 (6 bases). The CDR3 is made up of 12 amino acids. V dropped 5 bases and J dropped 4 bases, with 11 bases sitting between them. Per the germline V gene, CDR1 is DFQATT and CDR2 is SNEGSKA (reference sequence). In nucleotides, the CDR3 is TGCAGTGCTCAACAGGGCCCCACTGAAGCTTTCTTT. This gives the protein CSAQQGPTEAFF.

A note on this clonotype: Germline and junction disagree at one end, which may indicate a read error. The chain employs TRBV7-9 and TRBJ2-7; D is undetermined. Per the germline V gene, CDR1 is SEHNR and CDR2 is FQNEAQ (reference sequence). The CDR3 loop spans 12 amino acids. In nucleotides, the CDR3 is TGTGCCAGCAGCGTTAATTCCTTCGAGCAGTACTTC. The encoded protein is CASSVNSFEQYF. Full variable domain (missing parts from reference TRBV7-9 and TRBJ2-7): DTGVSQNPRHKITKRGQNVTFRCDPISEHNRLYWYRQTLGQGPEFLTYFQNEAQLEKSRLLSDRFSAERPKGSFSTLEIQRTEQGDSAMYLCASSVNSFEQYFGPGTRLTVT.

This clonotype was seen repeatedly, ten times or more. The rearrangement joins TRBV5-6 to TRBJ2-1; 7 bases align to TRBD2. The ends lost 2 bases at V and 4 bases at J; junction bases unmatched: 12. Germline assignment: CDR1 SGHDT and CDR2 YYEEEE. The CDR3 has 17 amino acids. CDR3 DNA: TGTGCCAGCAGCTTACTTTCCCCTAGCGGCAAATACAATGAGCAGTTCTTC. Translating gives CASSLLSPSGKYNEQFF.

This clonotype was picked up many times. V gene TRBV7-3 combines with J gene TRBJ2-1, with TRBD2 identical over 9 bases. The V segment lost 2 bases and the J segment 5 bases; nucleotides outside the gene matches: 4. The CDR3 runs to 15 residues. Germline V gives CDR1 SGHTA, CDR2 FQGTGA. The CDR3: CASSLWAGGHNEQFF. In nucleotides, the CDR3 is TGTGCCAGCAGCTTATGGGCGGGAGGGCACAATGAGCAGTTCTTC.

This chain connects TRBV18 to TRBJ2-1; D is unresolved. V was cut by 1 base and J by 10 bases, with 8 bases left in between. In germline, CDR1 is KGHSH, CDR2 LQKENI. The CDR3 sequence is 12 residues long. In DNA, the CDR3 is TGTGCCAGCTCACCACTGCGAGAAGAGCAGTTCTTC. It specifies CASSPLREEQFF. Full variable domain (rest looked up from reference TRBV18 and TRBJ2-1): NAGVMQNPRHLVRRRGQEARLRCSPMKGHSHVYWYRQLPEEGLKFMVYLQKENIIDESGMPKERFSAEFPKEGPSILRIQQVVRGDSAAYFCASSPLREEQFFGPGTRLTVL.

The rearrangement joins TRBV7-8 to TRBJ2-1; 7 bases are a match to TRBD1. The ends lost 2 bases at V and 3 bases at J; junction bases unmatched: 10. CDR3 size: 17 residues. CDR1 is SGHVS and CDR2 is FQNEAQ in the germline V gene. The CDR3 nucleotides read TGTGCCAGCAGCTTATTTTTCGGGACAGCCCACTACAATGAGCAGTTCTTC. This translates into CASSLFFGTAHYNEQFF.

This clonotype was seen repeatedly, ten times or more. The chain combines TRBV30 with TRBJ2-2; 11 bases agree with TRBD2. The trim removed 3 bases at V and 5 bases at J, leaving 5 bases unmatched. Germline V CDR1 and CDR2: GTSNPN, SVGIG (reference sequence). The CDR3 totals 15 residues. CDR3 sequence (DNA): TGTGCCTGGAGGATTAGCGGGAGGGCGACCGGGGAGCTGTTTTTT. This translates into CAWRISGRATGELFF. Filled out from reference TRBV30 and TRBJ2-2, the complete variable domain reads SQTIHQWPATLVQPVGSPLSLECTVEGTSNPNLYWYRQAAGRGLQLLFYSVGIGQISSEVPQNLSASRPQDRQFILSSKKLLLSDSGFYLCAWRISGRATGELFFGEGSRLTVL.

This clonotype showed up many times. The CDR3: CASSPLSSRGAAGAFF. DNA of the CDR3: TGTGCCAGCAGCCCATTGTCCTCCAGGGGAGCTGCCGGCGCTTTCTTT. V gene TRBV14 combines with J gene TRBJ1-1; tentatively, D is TRBD1 (6 bases). CDR3 length: 16 amino acids. The germline V gene has CDR1 SGHDN and CDR2 FVKESK. The V end lost 4 bases, the J end lost 11 bases, and 26 bases lay between the germline ends. The full variable domain, rest sourced from reference TRBV14 and TRBJ1-1, is EAGVTQFPSHSVIEKGQTVTLRCDPISGHDNLYWYRRVMGKEIKFLLHFVKESKQDESGMPNNRFLAERTGGTYSTLKVQPAELEDSGVYFCASSPLSSRGAAGAFFGQGTRLTVV.

This clonotype occurred many times. The chain recombines TRBV7-2 with TRBJ2-5; a weak D match, TRBD2 (7 bases). Trimming cost V 5 bases and J 5 bases, with 18 bases left between them. CDR3 size: 15 residues. Germline V gene data show CDR1 as SGHTA and CDR2 as FQGNSA. In DNA form, the CDR3 reads TGTGCCAGCAGCCCCAGAACAGGGAGGGAGGAGACCCAGTACTTC. It is translated as CASSPRTGREETQYF.

This clonotype came up many times. The chain recombines TRBV15 with TRBJ2-3; TRBD2 matches 10 bases. This CDR3 region has 16 residues. V shed 0 bases and J 10 bases; nucleotides not matched to a gene: 10. Germline assignment: CDR1 LNHNV and CDR2 YYDKDF (reference sequence). The CDR3 sequence is CATSRDLSAGGPSQYF. The CDR3 DNA reads TGTGCCACCAGCAGAGATCTTTCAGCGGGAGGGCCCTCGCAGTATTTT.

This clonotype was picked up many times. This sequence joins TRBV6-6 and TRBJ2-3; 10 positions match TRBD2. This CDR3 is built from 15 residues. With V trimmed by 6 bases and J by 5 bases, 8 bases remained unmatched. Germline V lookup: CDR1 MNHNY, CDR2 SVGAGI (reference sequence). The CDR3 coding sequence is TGTGCCAGCAGGAACACGGGACTAGCGAAAGATACGCAGTATTTT. Translating gives CASRNTGLAKDTQYF.

At least ten counts were recorded for this clonotype. The chain joins TRBV20-1 to TRBJ1-3; D is uncertain. Germline V gives CDR1 DFQATT, CDR2 SNEGSKA (reference sequence). V lost 6 bases and J lost 0, with 9 bases in between. The CDR3 totals 13 residues. The CDR3 reads CSARWGSGNTIYF. The CDR3 nucleotides are TGCAGTGCCCGTTGGGGCTCTGGAAACACCATATATTTT.

This clonotype has at least ten counts. The V gene is TRBV7-3, the J gene TRBJ1-2; D not resolved. CDR3 length: 15 residues. The germline V gene has CDR1 SGHTA and CDR2 FQGTGA. Trimming shortened V by 5 bases and J by 1 base, and 14 bases separated the two germline ends. CDR3 sequence reads: CASSPQPDGNYGYTF. Here the CDR3 DNA reads TGTGCCAGCAGCCCGCAGCCCGACGGTAACTATGGCTACACCTTC.

This clonotype was detected ten times or more. The chain employs TRBV20-1 and TRBJ1-1; perhaps TRBD1 as D (6 bases). The CDR3 runs to 16 residues. V shed 3 bases and J shed 0 bases, with 17 bases lying between them. Germline V lookup: CDR1 DFQATT, CDR2 SNEGSKA (reference sequence). The CDR3 DNA is TGCAGTGCTAGGGGGGGGCGCGGATCCATGAACACTGAAGCTTTCTTT. Its translation: CSARGGRGSMNTEAFF.

This chain links TRBV18 with TRBJ2-3, with D perhaps matching TRBD1 (6 bases). This CDR3 is built from 16 residues. Per germline, CDR1 KGHSH and CDR2 LQKENI. V was clipped by 1 base and J by 0 bases, with 11 bases between them. The CDR3 spells CASSPQQGSSTDTQYF. The CDR3 coding sequence is TGTGCCAGCTCACCACAACAGGGTTCTAGCACAGATACGCAGTATTTT.

V is TRBV2 and J is TRBJ2-7; the D is unclear. Germline V gene data show CDR1 as SNHLY and CDR2 as FYNNEI. The V end lost 6 bases, the J end lost 0 bases, and 12 bases lay between the germline ends. This CDR3 is 14 amino acids long. CDR3 sequence (DNA): TGTGCCAGCAGCGCCCCGTTGGGCTCCTACGAGCAGTACTTC. This translates into CASSAPLGSYEQYF.

The V gene is TRBV24-1, the J gene TRBJ2-1, with TRBD1 matching 7 bases. The junction had 14 bases not matched to a gene; V was cut back by 2 bases and J by 8 bases. The CDR3 consists of 17 residues. Looked up from germline, CDR1 is KGHDR and CDR2 is SFDVKD. The CDR3 region has the DNA TGTGCCACCAGTGATTCAGGACCTCGACAGGGTCCGGATGAGCAGTTCTTC. Its protein is CATSDSGPRQGPDEQFF.

The gene calls are TRBV6-6 and TRBJ1-1, with D uncertain. Germline V gene data show CDR1 as MNHNY and CDR2 as SVGAGI (reference sequence). Between the trimmed V and J ends, which lost 6 bases and 2 bases, there was a span of 13 bases. This CDR3 contains 14 residues. In nucleotides, the CDR3 is TGTGCCAGCAGAGACGACGGCTTTAACACTGAAGCTTTCTTT. It encodes CASRDDGFNTEAFF.

V usage is TRBV5-5 and J usage is TRBJ2-2; D tentatively reads TRBD1 or TRBD2 (5 bases each). Germline V lookup: CDR1 SGHKS, CDR2 YYEKEE (reference sequence). CDR3 length: 13 residues. The V end was cut by 2 bases, the J end by 5 bases, with 7 bases between. This CDR3 is CASSFGATGELFF. In DNA form, the CDR3 reads TGTGCCAGCAGCTTCGGGGCGACCGGGGAGCTGTTTTTT.

The V call is TRBV7-8, the J call TRBJ2-3; D gene uncertain. The CDR3 sequence is 15 residues long. Per the germline V gene, CDR1 is SGHVS and CDR2 is FQNEAQ. The V gene lost 7 bases and the J gene lost 7 bases, with 21 bases spanning the gap. Here the CDR3 reads CASTWGVARWNTQYF. DNA for the CDR3: TGTGCCAGCACCTGGGGTGTAGCTAGATGGAATACGCAGTATTTT.

This clonotype was detected many times. CDR3 region: CASSAGGTGELFF. DNA of the CDR3: TGTGCCAGCAGCGCGGGTGGCACCGGGGAGCTGTTTTTT. The chain links TRBV9 to TRBJ2-2; D gene uncertain. Germline CDR1 and CDR2: SGDLS and YYNGEE. Trimming pared 3 bases from V and 4 bases from J, leaving 7 bases between. This CDR3 region has 13 residues.

The chain employs TRBV5-1 and TRBJ1-1; D is undetermined. The CDR3 contains 11 residues. Looked up from germline, CDR1 is SGHRS and CDR2 is YFSETQ. Trimming took 6 bases from V and 1 from J, leaving 4 bases between them. The CDR3 reads CASKWNTEAFF. The CDR3 nucleotides are TGCGCCAGCAAATGGAACACTGAAGCTTTCTTT. The complete variable domain, with remaining parts taken from reference TRBV5-1 and TRBJ1-1, reads KAGVTQTPRYLIKTRGQQVTLSCSPISGHRSVSWYQQTPGQGLQFLFEYFSETQRNKGNFPGRFSGRQFSNSRSEMNVSTLELGDSALYLCASKWNTEAFFGQGTRLTVV.

This clonotype has at least ten counts. The rearrangement uses TRBV20-1 and TRBJ1-1; 7 bases line up with TRBD1. The V and J ends lost 4 bases and 4 bases, in that order; junction bases with no gene match: 3. The CDR3 runs 12 residues. Looked up from germline, CDR1 is DFQATT and CDR2 is SNEGSKA (reference sequence). Here the CDR3 reads CSANTGATEAFF. CDR3 DNA: TGCAGTGCTAACACAGGGGCCACTGAAGCTTTCTTT.

This clonotype was recorded at least ten times. CDR3 bases: TGTGCCAGCAGCTTAATATCAGTTGTAGCTTTCTTT. Translated: CASSLISVVAFF. The chain couples TRBV7-9 to TRBJ1-1; D is uncertain. Germline V CDR1 and CDR2: SEHNR, FQNEAQ (reference sequence). CDR3 size: 12 residues. Trimming took off 2 bases at V and 10 bases at J, with 11 bases between the two ends. The entire variable domain, with the rest obtained from reference TRBV7-9 and TRBJ1-1, is as follows: DTGVSQNPRHKITKRGQNVTFRCDPISEHNRLYWYRQTLGQGPEFLTYFQNEAQLEKSRLLSDRFSAERPKGSFSTLEIQRTEQGDSAMYLCASSLISVVAFFGQGTRLTVV.

This clonotype has only a few counts. The V call is TRBV7-2, the J call TRBJ2-3; D tentatively fits TRBD1 or TRBD2 (6 bases each). Germline CDR1 SGHTA, CDR2 FQGNSA. Trimming shortened V by 7 bases and J by 5 bases, and 25 bases separated the two germline ends. This CDR3 contains 17 residues. The CDR3 DNA reads TGTGCCAGCATCATCAGGGGTAGCGGAGCTTGGGAAGATACGCAGTATTTT. Its protein is CASIIRGSGAWEDTQYF.